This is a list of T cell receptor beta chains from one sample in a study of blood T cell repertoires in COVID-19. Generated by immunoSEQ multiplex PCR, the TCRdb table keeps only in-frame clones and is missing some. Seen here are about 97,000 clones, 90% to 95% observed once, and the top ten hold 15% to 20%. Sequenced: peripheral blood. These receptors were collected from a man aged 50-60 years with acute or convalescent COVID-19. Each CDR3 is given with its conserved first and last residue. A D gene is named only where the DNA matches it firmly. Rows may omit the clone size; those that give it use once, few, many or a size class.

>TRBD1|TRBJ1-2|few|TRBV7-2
CASSPSARQGIGNYGYTF
TGTGCCAGCAGCCCTAGTGCCCGACAGGGTATTGGTAACTATGGCTACACCTTC
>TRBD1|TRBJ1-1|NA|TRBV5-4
CASSLGGWDSVTEAFF
TGTGCCAGCAGCTTGGGAGGTTGGGACAGCGTCACTGAAGCTTTCTTT
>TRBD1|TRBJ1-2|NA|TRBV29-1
CSVEDRGQDYGYTF
TGCAGCGTGGAGGACAGGGGGCAAGACTATGGCTACACCTTC
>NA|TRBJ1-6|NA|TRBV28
CASSLDRSSPLHF
TGTGCCAGCAGTTTAGACAGGTCTTCACCCCTCCACTTT
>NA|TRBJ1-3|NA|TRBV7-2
CASSLAGRGNTIYF
TGTGCCAGCAGCTTAGCGGGCAGGGGAAACACCATATATTTT
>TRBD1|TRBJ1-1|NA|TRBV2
CASTTGAARGTEAFF
TGTGCCAGCACTACAGGGGCGGCAAGAGGCACTGAAGCTTTCTTT
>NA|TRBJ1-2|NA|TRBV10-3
CAISERESYGYTF
TGTGCCATCAGTGAAAGGGAGTCCTATGGCTACACCTTC
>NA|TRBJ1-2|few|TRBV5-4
CASSLRTANYGYTF
TGTGCCAGCAGCTTACGGACAGCTAACTATGGCTACACCTTC
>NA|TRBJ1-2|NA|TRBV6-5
CASSLDGGNYGYTF
TGTGCCAGCAGTCTGGACGGAGGGAACTATGGCTACACCTTC
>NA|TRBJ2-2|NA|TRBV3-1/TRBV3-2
CASSHLGHPNTGELFF
TGTGCCAGCAGCCACTTGGGACACCCGAACACCGGGGAGCTGTTTTTT
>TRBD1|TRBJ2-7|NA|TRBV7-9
CASSWTGETYEQYF
TGTGCCAGCAGCTGGACAGGAGAGACCTACGAGCAGTACTTC
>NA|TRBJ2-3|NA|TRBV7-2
CASSRTWDFTTDTQYF
TGTGCCAGCAGCCGGACCTGGGACTTTACCACAGATACGCAGTATTTT
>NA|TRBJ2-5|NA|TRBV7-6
CASSLGRQETQYF
TGTGCCAGCAGCTTAGGGAGGCAAGAGACCCAGTACTTC
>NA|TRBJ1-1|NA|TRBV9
CASSVVWNTEAFF
TGTGCCAGCAGCGTAGTCTGGAACACTGAAGCTTTCTTT
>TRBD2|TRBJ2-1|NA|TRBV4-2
CASSNGLVDRDNEQFF
TGTGCCAGCAGCAACGGACTAGTCGATAGGGACAATGAGCAGTTCTTC
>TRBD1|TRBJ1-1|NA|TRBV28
CASKPGQMNTEAFF
TGTGCCAGCAAGCCGGGACAGATGAACACTGAAGCTTTCTTT
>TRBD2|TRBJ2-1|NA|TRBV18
CASSPPGGLAGEQFF
TGTGCCAGCTCACCTCCGGGGGGACTAGCAGGTGAGCAGTTCTTC
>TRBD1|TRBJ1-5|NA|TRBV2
CASSKQGAGQPQHF
TGTGCCAGCAGCAAACAGGGGGCAGGGCAGCCCCAGCATTTT
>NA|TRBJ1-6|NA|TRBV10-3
CAISETRTEGSPLHF
TGTGCCATCAGTGAGACCCGGACAGAGGGTTCACCCCTCCACTTT
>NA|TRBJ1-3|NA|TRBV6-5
CASSSRISGNTIYF
TGTGCCAGCAGTTCTAGAATTTCTGGAAACACCATATATTTT
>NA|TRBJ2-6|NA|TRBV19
CASSDYRIGANVLTF
TGTGCCAGTAGTGACTATAGGATTGGGGCCAACGTCCTGACTTTC
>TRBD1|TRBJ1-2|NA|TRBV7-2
CASEPHGNRGIEHGYTF
TGTGCCAGCGAACCACATGGTAACAGGGGCATAGAACATGGCTACACCTTC
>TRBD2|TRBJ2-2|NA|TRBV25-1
CASSAGLASGELFF
TGTGCCAGCAGTGCGGGACTAGCGAGCGGGGAGCTGTTTTTT
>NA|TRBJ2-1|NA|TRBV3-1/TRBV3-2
CASSPWKAGAPGNEQFF
TGTGCCAGCAGTCCTTGGAAGGCGGGGGCCCCCGGGAATGAGCAGTTCTTC
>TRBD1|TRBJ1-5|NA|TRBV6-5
CASSYSTQGNQPQHF
TGTGCCAGCAGTTACTCGACACAGGGGAATCAGCCCCAGCATTTT
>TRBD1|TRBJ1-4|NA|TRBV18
CASSPRGTGIGGEKLFF
TGTGCCAGCTCACCTCGGGGGACAGGGATAGGTGGTGAAAAACTGTTTTTT
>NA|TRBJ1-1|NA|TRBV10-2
CASSDLTGGNTEAFF
TGCGCCAGCAGTGACTTGACAGGAGGGAACACTGAAGCTTTCTTT
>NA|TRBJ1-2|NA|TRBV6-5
CASSYRSSYGYTF
TGTGCCAGCAGTTACCGTTCTAGCTATGGCTACACCTTC
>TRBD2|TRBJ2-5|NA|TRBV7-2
CASSLAGGGSETQYF
TGTGCCAGCAGCTTAGCTGGCGGGGGGAGCGAGACCCAGTACTTC
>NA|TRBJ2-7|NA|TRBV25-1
CASSDPGVYEQYF
TGTGCCAGCAGTGATCCAGGGGTATACGAGCAGTACTTC
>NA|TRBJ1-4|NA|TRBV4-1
CASSQEPLPFNEKLFF
TGCGCCAGCAGCCAAGAACCCCTACCCTTTAATGAAAAACTGTTTTTT
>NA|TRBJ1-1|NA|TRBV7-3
CASSSDLGAEAFF
TGTGCCAGCAGCTCCGACCTAGGGGCTGAAGCTTTCTTT
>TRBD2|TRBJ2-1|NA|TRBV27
CASSFLGHGGGNEQFF
TGTGCCAGCAGTTTCCTAGGACACGGGGGGGGCAATGAGCAGTTCTTC
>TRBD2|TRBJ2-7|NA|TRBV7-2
CASSSMGLAGAGYEQYF
TGTGCCAGCAGCTCTATGGGGCTAGCGGGGGCCGGATACGAGCAGTACTTC
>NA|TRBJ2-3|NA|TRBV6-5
CASGRAAGDTQYF
TGTGCCAGCGGTCGTGCGGCGGGAGATACGCAGTATTTT
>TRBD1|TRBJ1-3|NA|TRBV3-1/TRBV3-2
CAASEGGASGNTIYF
TGTGCCGCGAGCGAAGGGGGCGCCTCTGGAAACACCATATATTTT
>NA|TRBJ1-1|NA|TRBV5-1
CASSPGLRGTEAFF
TGCGCCAGCAGCCCGGGCCTCAGGGGCACTGAAGCTTTCTTT
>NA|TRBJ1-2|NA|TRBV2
CASSEQQGGYTF
TGTGCCAGCAGTGAACAGCAGGGTGGCTACACCTTC
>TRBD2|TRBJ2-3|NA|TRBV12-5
CASARGVGNTQYF
TGTGCTAGTGCCCGGGGGGTGGGAAATACGCAGTATTTT